The 11 T cell receptor beta chains given below trace back to one sample, sequenced in a study of vaccination and CD4 T cells after COVID-19. Researchers used the Oncomine TCR Beta short-read assay to sequence DNA from cultured CD4+ T cells. Genomic DNA extraction was carried out from cultured CD4+ T cells. TCRdb independently ran MiXCR on the PCR reads; one entry per CDR3 protein. The table includes some 9,000 distinct CDR3 sequences, under 30% detected once. Their antigens are not known. Specified treatment: roughly nine-day PBMC culture with coronavirus spike peptide pools or control peptides (ViraFEST assay). Researchers collected the unexposed donor's CD4+ T cells before the COVID-19 pandemic (2011-2018). The material sequenced was CD4+ T cells from blood, cultured in vitro. The receptors were gathered from a human donor in good health.

In its sample, this clonotype was seen a few times. The CDR3 DNA sequence: TGTGCCAGCAGCCTTACCGGCAATGAGCAGTTCTTC. Its protein is CASSLTGNEQFF. The chain couples TRBV7-2 to TRBJ2-1; D is unclear. Germline V gene sequence: CDR1 SGHTA, CDR2 FQGNSA. Trimming cost V 5 bases and J 6 bases, with 8 bases left between them. The CDR3 is 12 amino acids.

The chain recombines TRBV4-2 with TRBJ2-5; D not resolved. Between the trimmed V and J ends, which lost 0 bases and 1 base, there was a span of 12 bases. The length of the CDR3 is 16 residues. Germline-derived CDR1 and CDR2 are LGHNA and YNFKEQ. The CDR3 coding sequence is TGTGCCAGCAGCCAAGAATGGAACGGGCCCCAAGAGACCCAGTACTTC. This encodes CASSQEWNGPQETQYF.

This chain connects TRBV7-2 to TRBJ1-6; D unclear. Germline V CDR1 and CDR2: SGHTA, FQGNSA. This CDR3 has 15 residues. V shed 5 bases and J shed 6 bases, with 14 bases lying between them. CDR3 nucleotide sequence: TGTGCCAGCAGCCCCTCCCCGCCTCCTAATTCACCCCTCCACTTT. Encoded protein: CASSPSPPPNSPLHF.

This clonotype has just a few counts. This CDR3 is CASSSPDRGGYTF. The CDR3 coding sequence is TGTGCCAGCAGTTCACCGGACAGGGGAGGCTACACCTTC. This chain links TRBV28 with TRBJ1-2; TRBD1 matches at 9 bases. CDR1 is MDHEN, CDR2 SYDVKM, per germline. There are 13 residues in the CDR3. With 4 bases clipped from V and 8 bases from J, the junction kept 5 bases outside the gene matches.

The genes are TRBV7-3 and TRBJ2-4; D not certain. Trimming shortened V by 4 bases and J by 7 bases, and 11 bases separated the two germline ends. The germline gives CDR1 SGHTA, CDR2 FQGTGA. The CDR3 runs 13 residues. This chain's CDR3 is CASSSGLGNIQYF. CDR3 coding DNA: TGTGCCAGCAGCTCTGGATTGGGGAACATTCAGTACTTC.

This clonotype has just a few counts. The V and J genes are TRBV7-3 and TRBJ2-2; D is ambiguous. The CDR3 runs to 13 residues. Trimming shortened V by 5 bases and J by 6 bases, and 10 bases separated the two germline ends. Germline V gives CDR1 SGHTA, CDR2 FQGTGA. The CDR3 coding sequence is TGTGCCAGCAGCCCCAAGTCTTCCGGGGAGCTGTTTTTT. This translates into CASSPKSSGELFF.

This sequence joins TRBV6-2 or TRBV6-3 and TRBJ2-7; D is unresolved. CDR1 and CDR2 from the germline V gene are MNHEY and SVGEGT. The V gene lost 6 bases and the J gene lost 7 bases, with 13 bases spanning the gap. The CDR3 length is 12 residues. CDR3 in DNA: TGTGCCAGCAGCCCTGCCCCCCGAGAGCAGTACTTC. Its translation is CASSPAPREQYF.

By share, this clonotype ranks as medium-sized. The rearrangement uses TRBV20-1 and TRBJ1-6, with D possibly matching TRBD1 (6 bases). The CDR3 spans 15 residues. Trimming cost V 6 bases and J 4 bases, with 16 bases left between them. Looked up from germline, CDR1 is DFQATT and CDR2 is SNEGSKA (reference sequence). The CDR3, as DNA: TGCAGTGCCCTCCCAGCCGGACAGTATAATTCACCCCTCCACTTT. This encodes CSALPAGQYNSPLHF.

V gene TRBV10-3 combines with J gene TRBJ2-5, with 9 bases that match TRBD2. Germline V lookup: CDR1 ENHRY, CDR2 SYGVKD. This CDR3 spans 18 amino acids. Losses at the gene ends were 3 bases for V and 5 bases for J; bases not matched to a gene: 16. The CDR3 DNA reads as TGTGCCATCAGTGACTGGGGTAGCGGGAGTTCCGCTAGGGAGACCCAGTACTTC. Encoded protein: CAISDWGSGSSARETQYF.

This clonotype is a singleton in its sample. The rearrangement links TRBV27 to TRBJ2-4; 7 bases match TRBD2. The CDR3 extends over 17 amino acids. The trim removed 3 bases at V and 0 bases at J, leaving 8 bases unmatched. The germline V gene encodes CDR1 MNHEY and CDR2 SMNVEV (reference sequence). The CDR3 protein is CASSFVGRGVAKNIQYF. The DNA for the CDR3 is TGTGCCAGCAGTTTCGTTGGTCGGGGGGTAGCCAAAAACATTCAGTACTTC.

This clonotype was detected once. V is TRBV7-2 and J is TRBJ1-4; possible D gene TRBD1, 6 bases. CDR1 and CDR2 (germline): SGHTA, FQGNSA. Trimming removed 2 bases at V and 8 bases at J, with 12 bases between. CDR3 length: 14 amino acids. In DNA, the CDR3 is TGTGCCAGCAGCTTAACATTCAGGGGAGAAAAACTGTTTTTT. This encodes CASSLTFRGEKLFF.